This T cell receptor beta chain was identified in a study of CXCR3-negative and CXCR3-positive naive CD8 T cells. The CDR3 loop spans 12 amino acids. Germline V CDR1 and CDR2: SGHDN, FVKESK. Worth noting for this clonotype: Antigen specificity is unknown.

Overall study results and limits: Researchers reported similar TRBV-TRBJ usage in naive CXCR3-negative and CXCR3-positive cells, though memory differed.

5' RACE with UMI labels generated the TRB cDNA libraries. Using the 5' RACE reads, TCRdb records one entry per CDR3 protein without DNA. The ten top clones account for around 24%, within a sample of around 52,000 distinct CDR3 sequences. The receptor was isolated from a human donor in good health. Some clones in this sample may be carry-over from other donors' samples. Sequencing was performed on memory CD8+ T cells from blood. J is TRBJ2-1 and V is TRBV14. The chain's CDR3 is CASSQVEYEQFF.